Below are 28 T cell receptor beta chains sequenced from a single sample in a study of graft-versus-host responses after intestinal transplantation. Profiled with immunoSEQ multiplex PCR; TCRdb holds only in-frame clones, not every one. In the table there are over 9,500 clones, 94% of which are singletons. The sequencing here drew on PBMCs, taken 8 days after intestinal transplant. The receptors shown here come from a human patient who received an intestinal transplant, so some T cells may come from the graft donor.

V and J are TRBV7-3 and TRBJ2-1; D possibly uses TRBD1 or TRBD2 (5 bases each). The germline gives CDR1 SGHTA, CDR2 FQGTGA. Trimming took off 5 bases at V and 4 bases at J, with 9 bases between the two ends. The CDR3 length is 13 residues. CDR3 in amino acids: CASSPEGYNEQFF. The CDR3 nucleotides read TGTGCCAGCAGCCCCGAGGGGTACAATGAGCAGTTCTTC.

V usage is TRBV7-2 and J usage is TRBJ2-1, with TRBD1 matching over 10 bases. V gave up 5 bases and J gave up 6 bases; unmatched junction bases: 10. This CDR3 region has 16 residues. The V gene's germline CDR1 is SGHTA and CDR2 FQGNSA. The CDR3 coding sequence is TGTGCCAGCAGCCCGCTAAGGGACAGGGGAGGCAATGAGCAGTTCTTC. Protein product: CASSPLRDRGGNEQFF. Full variable domain (remainder filled in from reference TRBV7-2 and TRBJ2-1): GAGVSQSPSNKVTEKGKDVELRCDPISGHTALYWYRQSLGQGLEFLIYFQGNSAPDKSGLPSDRFSAERTGGSVSTLTIQRTQQEDSAVYLCASSPLRDRGGNEQFFGPGTRLTVL.

This chain uses TRBV18 with TRBJ2-3; 8 nucleotides line up with TRBD1. J lost 2 bases, V lost 2 bases, and 9 bases had no gene match. Germline values: CDR1 KGHSH, CDR2 LQKENI. CDR3 length: 17 amino acids. DNA for the CDR3: TGTGCCAGCTCACCATCGGCGGGACAGGACCTCACAGATACGCAGTATTTT. Encoded protein: CASSPSAGQDLTDTQYF.

CDR3 sequence (DNA): TGTGCCAGCAGCCCCCAGCCGGGCCGCCAAGAGACCCAGTACTTC. It encodes CASSPQPGRQETQYF. This chain connects TRBV7-6 to TRBJ2-5; D call uncertain. Germline CDR1 is SGHVS and CDR2 is FNYEAQ. The CDR3 contains 15 residues. Trimming removed 5 bases from V and 1 base from J, with 14 bases in between.

V is TRBV6-1 and J is TRBJ2-5; weak D call: TRBD1 (6 bases). Per germline, CDR1 MNHNS and CDR2 SASEGT. The CDR3 has 14 amino acids. V lost 3 bases to trimming and J lost 1 base, with 9 bases between them. The CDR3 sequence: CASSEGRGQETQYF. CDR3 bases: TGTGCCAGCAGTGAGGGCAGGGGCCAAGAGACCCAGTACTTC.

The gene calls are TRBV6-1 and TRBJ1-1; possibly TRBD1 for D (5 bases). CDR3 size: 12 residues. Germline V CDR1 and CDR2: MNHNS, SASEGT. With 3 bases removed from V and 8 bases from J, the gap between germline ends came to 10 bases. The CDR3 nucleotides are TGTGCCAGCAGTGATTACCGACAGGAAGCTTTCTTT. Translated: CASSDYRQEAFF.

In this sample, this clone turned up once. The chain joins TRBV6-1 to TRBJ1-2, with TRBD1 matching 9 bases. V was clipped by 3 bases and J by 4 bases; unmatched bases: 6. Germline values: CDR1 MNHNS, CDR2 SASEGT. The CDR3 totals 15 residues. DNA of the CDR3: TGTGCCAGCAGTGAGGTACAGGGGGCAAGCTATGGCTACACCTTC. It is translated as CASSEVQGASYGYTF.

This clone appeared a single time. The CDR3 protein is CASSDQWMGTEAFF. In DNA form, the CDR3 reads TGCGCCAGCAGTGATCAATGGATGGGCACTGAAGCTTTCTTT. V and J are TRBV10-1 and TRBJ1-1; D is unresolved. V dropped 3 bases and J dropped 4 bases, with 12 bases sitting between them. CDR1 and CDR2 (germline): WNHNN, SYGVQD (reference sequence). CDR3 length: 14 amino acids.

This clone appeared a single time. The J gene is TRBJ2-1, the V gene TRBV27, with 7 positions matching TRBD2. Per the germline V gene, CDR1 is MNHEY and CDR2 is SMNVEV (reference sequence). V lost 1 base, J lost 7 bases, and 10 bases stayed unmatched. CDR3 length: 16 amino acids. CDR3 in DNA: TGTGCCAGCAGTTTATTAGCCGGCGGGAGCGATAATGAGCAGTTCTTC. The encoded protein is CASSLLAGGSDNEQFF.

The chain links TRBV13 to TRBJ2-1; no clear D gene. This CDR3 spans 13 amino acids. The germline V gene has CDR1 PRHDT and CDR2 FYEKMQ (reference sequence). The V end was cut by 0 bases, the J end by 9 bases, with 9 bases between. The CDR3 DNA is TGTGCCAGCAGCTTAGGGGAATGGGGTGAGCAGTTCTTC. It codes for CASSLGEWGEQFF.

The J gene is TRBJ2-5, the V gene TRBV28; tentatively, D is TRBD1 or TRBD2 (7 bases each). The CDR3 has 14 residues. The germline V gene encodes CDR1 MDHEN and CDR2 SYDVKM. Trimming shortened V by 5 bases and J by 4 bases, and 14 bases separated the two germline ends. The CDR3 here is CASSLQGGTETQYF. DNA of the CDR3: TGTGCCAGCAGTCTCCAGGGGGGGACAGAGACCCAGTACTTC.

The chain has TRBV5-4 and TRBJ2-7, with 8 nucleotides matching TRBD2. V lost 1 base and J lost 7; bases outside the gene matches: 10. The germline gives CDR1 SGHNT, CDR2 YYREEE (reference sequence). The CDR3 has 15 residues. CDR3 nucleotides: TGTGCCAGCAGCTTGCAGCGGGAGCTCGTCCAGGAGCAGTACTTC. This encodes CASSLQRELVQEQYF.

This clone is a singleton in its sample. This chain uses TRBV10-3 with TRBJ2-7; TRBD1 matches at 9 bases. Trimming removed 3 bases from V and 2 bases from J; junction bases left unmatched: 2. The CDR3 sequence is 14 residues long. Germline-derived CDR1 and CDR2 are ENHRY and SYGVKD. The CDR3 DNA sequence: TGTGCCATCAGTGAAGGACAGGGGCCCTACGAGCAGTACTTC. Translated: CAISEGQGPYEQYF.

This sequence joins TRBV9 and TRBJ1-1; no definite D call. V was clipped by 2 bases and J by 4 bases, with 12 bases between them. The CDR3 contains 14 residues. Germline values: CDR1 SGDLS, CDR2 YYNGEE. CDR3 in DNA: TGTGCCAGCAGCGTTATCTCGATAGGCACTGAAGCTTTCTTT. This translates into CASSVISIGTEAFF.

To note about this clone: A read error is likely, as this CDR3 ends without the conserved phenylalanine or tryptophan. The chain uses TRBV6-1 and TRBJ2-7; a weak D match, TRBD1 (6 bases). V gave up 5 bases and J gave up 0 bases, with 11 bases separating them. Germline assignment: CDR1 MNHNS and CDR2 SASEGT. The CDR3 runs to 14 residues. The CDR3 nucleotides read TGTGCCAGCAGTAGCCGGGACAACTCCTACGAGCAGTACCTC. This sequence encodes CASSSRDNSYEQYL.

The gene calls are TRBV10-3 and TRBJ2-3; 7 positions agree with TRBD2. V was clipped by 11 bases and J by 2 bases; unmatched bases: 13. Germline V gene lookup returns CDR1 ENHRY and CDR2 SYGVKD. There are 15 residues in the CDR3. The CDR3 DNA sequence: TGTGCCTCCTTACGTAAAGCGGGGTCCACAGATACGCAGTATTTT. Translation: CASLRKAGSTDTQYF.

The chain links TRBV7-9 to TRBJ2-2; D uncertain. The V end was cut by 8 bases, the J end by 4 bases, with 5 bases between. The germline CDR1 and CDR2 sequences are SEHNR and FQNEAQ (reference sequence). CDR3 length equals 11 residues. The CDR3 DNA reads TGTGCCAGCGGGCCCACCGGGGAGCTGTTTTTT. Protein: CASGPTGELFF.

The gene calls are TRBV28 and TRBJ2-1; 11 nucleotides align to TRBD2. Germline values: CDR1 MDHEN, CDR2 SYDVKM. The junction had 15 bases not matched to a gene; V was cut back by 5 bases and J by 9 bases. CDR3 length: 17 residues. The chain's CDR3 is CASSPGLAGGLFGEQFF. DNA for the CDR3: TGTGCCAGCAGTCCTGGCTTAGCGGGGGGGCTTTTCGGTGAGCAGTTCTTC. The variable domain in full, with the rest retrieved from reference TRBV28 and TRBJ2-1, is DVKVTQSSRYLVKRTGEKVFLECVQDMDHENMFWYRQDPGLGLRLIYFSYDVKMKEKGDIPEGYSVSREKKERFSLILESASTNQTSMYLCASSPGLAGGLFGEQFFGPGTRLTVL.

CDR3: CASSLSPLAGDNEQFF. For the CDR3, the DNA is TGTGCCAGCAGTTTATCGCCACTAGCGGGAGACAATGAGCAGTTCTTC. The rearrangement joins TRBV27 to TRBJ2-1; 11 bases are shared with TRBD2. There are 16 residues in the CDR3. The germline V gene has CDR1 MNHEY and CDR2 SMNVEV (reference sequence). Trimming at V came to 0 bases and at J to 5 bases, leaving 3 bases not matched to a gene.

The genes are TRBV28 and TRBJ1-5; unclear D gene. Germline CDR1 MDHEN, CDR2 SYDVKM. Between the trimmed V and J ends, which lost 2 bases and 4 bases, there was a span of 0 bases. The CDR3 consists of 11 residues. The CDR3 region is CASSLNQPQHF. As DNA, the CDR3 is TGTGCCAGCAGTTTAAATCAGCCCCAGCATTTT.

This sequence joins TRBV6-1 and TRBJ2-7; 11 bases are a match to TRBD1. V trimming: 8 bases; J trimming: 3 bases; junction bases outside the gene matches: 6. The CDR3 consists of 14 residues. Germline loops: CDR1 MNHNS, CDR2 SASEGT. CDR3 loop: CASQRTGGYYEQYF. The CDR3 DNA is TGTGCCAGCCAACGGACAGGGGGCTACTACGAGCAGTACTTC.

V and J are TRBV18 and TRBJ1-2; TRBD1 matches at 7 bases. The length of the CDR3 is 16 residues. Germline V CDR1 and CDR2: KGHSH, LQKENI. The trim removed 3 bases at V and 0 bases at J, leaving 7 bases unmatched. This chain's CDR3 is CASSPGDSEANYGYTF. As DNA, the CDR3 is TGTGCCAGCTCACCGGGGGACAGCGAAGCTAACTATGGCTACACCTTC.

V usage is TRBV13 and J usage is TRBJ1-1; no clear D. This CDR3 is built from 13 residues. Germline V gene data show CDR1 as PRHDT and CDR2 as FYEKMQ (reference sequence). Trimming left V 4 bases short and J 7 bases short, with 13 bases between. CDR3 loop: CASSSQVEVEAFF. In DNA form, the CDR3 reads TGTGCCAGCAGCTCCCAGGTTGAGGTTGAAGCTTTCTTT.

V and J are TRBV27 and TRBJ2-7, with D possibly TRBD1 on 5 matching bases. The germline V gene encodes CDR1 MNHEY and CDR2 SMNVEV (reference sequence). V dropped 7 bases and J dropped 0 bases, with 10 bases sitting between them. The CDR3 is made up of 13 amino acids. The CDR3 DNA reads as TGTGCCAGCAACTTTAGGGGCTCCTACGAGCAGTACTTC. Translation gives CASNFRGSYEQYF.

The rearrangement joins TRBV6-5 to TRBJ2-2; TRBD2 matches 10 bases. After removal of 2 bases from V and 4 bases from J, the junction contained 1 base not matched to a gene. The CDR3 covers 15 residues. Looked up from germline, CDR1 is MNHEY and CDR2 is SVGAGI. In DNA form, the CDR3 reads TGTGCCAGCAGTTACATAGCGGGGGGCACCGGGGAGCTGTTTTTT. Its protein is CASSYIAGGTGELFF.

This chain connects TRBV9 to TRBJ2-3; 9 bases agree with TRBD2. J was trimmed by 5 bases and V by 4 bases; bases with no gene match: 5. Germline V lookup: CDR1 SGDLS, CDR2 YYNGEE. The CDR3 is made up of 14 amino acids. In nucleotides, the CDR3 is TGTGCCAGCAGCCCGCGGGAGGGCCGAGATACGCAGTATTTT. Protein: CASSPREGRDTQYF.

V and J are TRBV7-9 and TRBJ2-1, with TRBD2 matching 8 bases. Germline CDR1 and CDR2: SEHNR and FQNEAQ (reference sequence). V trimming: 6 bases; J trimming: 2 bases; junction bases outside the gene matches: 3. The CDR3 covers 14 residues. CDR3 coding DNA: TGTGCCAGCAGGGGACTAGGGCCCTACAATGAGCAGTTCTTC. Protein product: CASRGLGPYNEQFF.

CDR3 protein: CASSFSGGTYEQYF. DNA of the CDR3: TGCGCCAGCAGCTTTAGCGGGGGAACCTACGAGCAGTACTTC. The rearrangement uses TRBV5-1 and TRBJ2-7, with 9 bases that match TRBD2. The length of the CDR3 is 14 residues. Germline V CDR1 and CDR2: SGHRS, YFSETQ. Trimming took 2 bases from V and 2 from J; bases not matched to a gene: 2.